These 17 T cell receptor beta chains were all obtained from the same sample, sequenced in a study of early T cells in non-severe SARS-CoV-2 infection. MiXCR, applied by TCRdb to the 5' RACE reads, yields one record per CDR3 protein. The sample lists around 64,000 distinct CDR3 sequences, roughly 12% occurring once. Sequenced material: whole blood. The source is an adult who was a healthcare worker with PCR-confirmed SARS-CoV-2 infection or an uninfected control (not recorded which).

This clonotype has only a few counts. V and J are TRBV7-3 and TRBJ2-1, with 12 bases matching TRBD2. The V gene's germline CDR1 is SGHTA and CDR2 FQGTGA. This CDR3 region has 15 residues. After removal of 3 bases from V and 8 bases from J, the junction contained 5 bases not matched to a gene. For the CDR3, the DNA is TGTGCCAGCAGCTTCCGGACTAGCGGGATCGATGAGCAGTTCTTC. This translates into CASSFRTSGIDEQFF.

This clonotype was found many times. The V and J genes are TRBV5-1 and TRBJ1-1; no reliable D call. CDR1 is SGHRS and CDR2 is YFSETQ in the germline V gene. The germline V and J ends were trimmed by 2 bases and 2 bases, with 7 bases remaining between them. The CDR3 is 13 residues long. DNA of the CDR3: TGCGCCAGCAGCTTTGGGATTAACACTGAAGCTTTCTTT. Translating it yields CASSFGINTEAFF.

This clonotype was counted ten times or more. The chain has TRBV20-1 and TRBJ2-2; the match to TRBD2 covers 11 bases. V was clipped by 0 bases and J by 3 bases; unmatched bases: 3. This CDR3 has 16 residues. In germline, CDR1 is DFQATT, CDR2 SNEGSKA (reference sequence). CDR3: CSARDTLAGDTGELFF. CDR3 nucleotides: TGCAGTGCTAGAGATACACTAGCGGGAGACACCGGGGAGCTGTTTTTT.

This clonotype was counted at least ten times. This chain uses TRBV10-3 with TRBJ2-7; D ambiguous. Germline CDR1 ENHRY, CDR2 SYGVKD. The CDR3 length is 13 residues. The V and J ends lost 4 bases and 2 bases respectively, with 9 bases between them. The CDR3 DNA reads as TGTGCCATCAGTGCCCGGACGGCCTACGAGCAGTACTTC. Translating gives CAISARTAYEQYF.

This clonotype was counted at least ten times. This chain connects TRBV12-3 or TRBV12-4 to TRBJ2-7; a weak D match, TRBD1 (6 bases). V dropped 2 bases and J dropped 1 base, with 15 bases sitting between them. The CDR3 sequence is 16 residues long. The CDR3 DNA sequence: TGTGCCAGCAGTTTAACTAGGACCGGACAGTCCTACGAGCAGTACTTC. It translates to CASSLTRTGQSYEQYF.

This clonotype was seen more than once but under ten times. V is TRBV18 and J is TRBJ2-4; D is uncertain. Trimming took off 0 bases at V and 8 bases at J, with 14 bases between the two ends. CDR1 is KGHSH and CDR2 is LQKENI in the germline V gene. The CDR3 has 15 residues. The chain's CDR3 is CASSPPSVQTYIQYF. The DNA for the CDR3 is TGTGCCAGCTCACCACCTTCCGTACAAACTTACATTCAGTACTTC.

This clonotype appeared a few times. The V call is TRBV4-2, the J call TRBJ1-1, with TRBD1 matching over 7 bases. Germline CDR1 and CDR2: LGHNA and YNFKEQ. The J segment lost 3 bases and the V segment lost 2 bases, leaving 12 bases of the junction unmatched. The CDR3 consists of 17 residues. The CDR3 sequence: CASSQRSRTGAHTEAFF. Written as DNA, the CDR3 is TGTGCCAGCAGCCAACGCTCGAGAACAGGGGCACACACTGAAGCTTTCTTT.

As DNA, the CDR3 is TGTGCCAGCAGCCAAACCGGGAGCGAGCAGTACTTC. It codes for CASSQTGSEQYF. The V call is TRBV3-1, the J call TRBJ2-7, with a tentative D call TRBD2 (6 bases). The CDR3 length is 12 residues. In germline, CDR1 is LGHDT, CDR2 YNNKEL (reference sequence). Trimming cost V 2 bases and J 6 bases, with 8 bases left between them.

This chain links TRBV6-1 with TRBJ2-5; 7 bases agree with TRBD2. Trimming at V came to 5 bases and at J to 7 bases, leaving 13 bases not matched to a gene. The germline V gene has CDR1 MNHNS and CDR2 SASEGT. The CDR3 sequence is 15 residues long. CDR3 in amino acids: CASSRDSGSLPTQYF. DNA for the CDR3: TGTGCCAGCAGTCGTGATAGCGGGTCCCTTCCGACCCAGTACTTC.

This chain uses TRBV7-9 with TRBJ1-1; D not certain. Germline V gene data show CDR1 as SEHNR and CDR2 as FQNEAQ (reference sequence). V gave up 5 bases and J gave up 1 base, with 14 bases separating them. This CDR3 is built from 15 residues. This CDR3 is CASSRPTASNTEAFF. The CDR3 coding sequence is TGTGCCAGCAGCCGACCTACAGCTTCGAACACTGAAGCTTTCTTT.

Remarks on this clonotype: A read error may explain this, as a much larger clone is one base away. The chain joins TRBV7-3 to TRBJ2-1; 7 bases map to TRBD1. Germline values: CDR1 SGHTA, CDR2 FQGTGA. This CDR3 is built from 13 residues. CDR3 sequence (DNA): TGTGACAGCAGCCTGGACAGGCGCAATGAGCAGTTCTTC. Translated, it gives CDSSLDRRNEQFF.

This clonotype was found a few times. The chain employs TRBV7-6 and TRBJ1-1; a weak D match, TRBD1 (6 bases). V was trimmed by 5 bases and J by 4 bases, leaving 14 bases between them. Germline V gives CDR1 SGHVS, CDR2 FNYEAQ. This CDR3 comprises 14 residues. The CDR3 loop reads CASSPGTKGTEAFF. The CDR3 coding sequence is TGTGCCAGCAGCCCTGGGACAAAAGGCACTGAAGCTTTCTTT.

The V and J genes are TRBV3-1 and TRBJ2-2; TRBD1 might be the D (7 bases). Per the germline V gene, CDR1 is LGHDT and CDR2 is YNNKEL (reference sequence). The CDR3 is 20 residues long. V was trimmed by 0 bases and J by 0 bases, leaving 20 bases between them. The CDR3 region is CASSQDPRFGGGANTGELFF. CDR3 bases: TGTGCCAGCAGCCAAGATCCGCGCTTTGGAGGGGGCGCGAACACCGGGGAGCTGTTTTTT.

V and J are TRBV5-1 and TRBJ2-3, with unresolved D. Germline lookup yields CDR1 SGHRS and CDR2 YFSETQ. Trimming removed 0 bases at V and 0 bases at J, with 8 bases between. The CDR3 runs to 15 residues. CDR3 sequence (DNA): TGCGCCAGCAGCTTGGAAGGAAAGAGCACAGATACGCAGTATTTT. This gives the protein CASSLEGKSTDTQYF. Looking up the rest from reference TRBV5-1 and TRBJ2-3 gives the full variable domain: KAGVTQTPRYLIKTRGQQVTLSCSPISGHRSVSWYQQTPGQGLQFLFEYFSETQRNKGNFPGRFSGRQFSNSRSEMNVSTLELGDSALYLCASSLEGKSTDTQYFGPGTRLTVL.

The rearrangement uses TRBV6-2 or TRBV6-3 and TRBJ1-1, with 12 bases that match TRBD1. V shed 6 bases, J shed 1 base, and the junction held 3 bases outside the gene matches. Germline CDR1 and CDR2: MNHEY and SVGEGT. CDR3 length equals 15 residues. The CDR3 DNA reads TGTGCCAGCAGGGGACAGGGGGCATGGAACACTGAAGCTTTCTTT. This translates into CASRGQGAWNTEAFF.

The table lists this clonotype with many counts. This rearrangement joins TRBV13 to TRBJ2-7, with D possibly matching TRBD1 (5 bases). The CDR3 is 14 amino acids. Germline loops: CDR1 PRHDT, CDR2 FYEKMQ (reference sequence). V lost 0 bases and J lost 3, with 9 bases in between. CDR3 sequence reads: CASSLGTDSYEQYF. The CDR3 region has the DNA TGTGCCAGCAGCTTAGGCACAGACAGCTACGAGCAGTACTTC.

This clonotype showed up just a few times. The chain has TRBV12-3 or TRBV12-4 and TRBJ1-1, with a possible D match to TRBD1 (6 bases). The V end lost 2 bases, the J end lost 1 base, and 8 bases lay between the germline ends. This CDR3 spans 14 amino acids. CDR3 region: CASSLQDRNTEAFF. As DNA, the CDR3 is TGTGCCAGCAGTTTACAGGACAGGAACACTGAAGCTTTCTTT.